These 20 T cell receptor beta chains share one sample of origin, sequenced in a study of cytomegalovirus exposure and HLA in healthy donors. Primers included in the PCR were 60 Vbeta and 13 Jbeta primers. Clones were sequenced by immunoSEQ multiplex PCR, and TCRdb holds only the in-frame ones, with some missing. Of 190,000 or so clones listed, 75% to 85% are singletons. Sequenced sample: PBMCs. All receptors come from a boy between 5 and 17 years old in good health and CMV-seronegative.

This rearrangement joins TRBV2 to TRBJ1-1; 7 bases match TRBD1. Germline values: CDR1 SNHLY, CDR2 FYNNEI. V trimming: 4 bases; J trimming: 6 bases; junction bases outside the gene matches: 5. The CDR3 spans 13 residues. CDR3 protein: CASSGRQGSEAFF. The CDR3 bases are TGTGCCAGCAGTGGACGACAGGGCTCTGAAGCTTTCTTT.

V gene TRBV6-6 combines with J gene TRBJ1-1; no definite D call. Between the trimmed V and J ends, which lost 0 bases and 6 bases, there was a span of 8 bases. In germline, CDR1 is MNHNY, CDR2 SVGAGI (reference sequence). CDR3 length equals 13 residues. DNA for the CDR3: TGTGCCAGCAGTTACTCTCCCGCAGCTGAAGCTTTCTTT. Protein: CASSYSPAAEAFF.

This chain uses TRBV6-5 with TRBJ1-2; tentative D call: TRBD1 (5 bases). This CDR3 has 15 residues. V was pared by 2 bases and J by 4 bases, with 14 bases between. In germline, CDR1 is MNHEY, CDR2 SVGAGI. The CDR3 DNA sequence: TGTGCCAGCAGTTACGGCCTGGGGGGTACCTATGGCTACACCTTC. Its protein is CASSYGLGGTYGYTF.

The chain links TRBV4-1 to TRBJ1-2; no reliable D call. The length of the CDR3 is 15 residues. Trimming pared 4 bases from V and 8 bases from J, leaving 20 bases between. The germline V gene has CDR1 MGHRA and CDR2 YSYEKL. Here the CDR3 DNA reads TGCGCCAGCAGCCCAAACCCCCAGAGGGAGGAGGGCTACACCTTC. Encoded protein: CASSPNPQREEGYTF.

This CDR3 is CASSSRGTGAKEQYF. The CDR3, as DNA: TGTGCCAGCAGCTCCCGGGGGACTGGCGCTAAAGAGCAGTACTTC. The chain carries TRBV7-3 and TRBJ2-7; D may be TRBD2 (6 bases). Germline-derived CDR1 and CDR2 are SGHTA and FQGTGA. The ends were cut back, 4 bases at V and 7 bases at J, with 20 bases in the middle. The CDR3 is made up of 15 amino acids. The variable domain in full, completed from reference TRBV7-3 and TRBJ2-7, reads GAGVSQTPSNKVTEKGKYVELRCDPISGHTALYWYRQSLGQGPEFLIYFQGTGAADDSGLPNDRFFAVRPEGSVSTLKIQRTERGDSAVYLCASSSRGTGAKEQYFGPGTRLTVT.

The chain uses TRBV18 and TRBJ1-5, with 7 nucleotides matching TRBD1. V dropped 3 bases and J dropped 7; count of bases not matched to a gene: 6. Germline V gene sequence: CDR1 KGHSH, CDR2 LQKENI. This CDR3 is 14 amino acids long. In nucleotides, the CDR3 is TGTGCCAGCTCACCGAGGGACAGCCCCCAGCCCCAGCATTTT. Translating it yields CASSPRDSPQPQHF.

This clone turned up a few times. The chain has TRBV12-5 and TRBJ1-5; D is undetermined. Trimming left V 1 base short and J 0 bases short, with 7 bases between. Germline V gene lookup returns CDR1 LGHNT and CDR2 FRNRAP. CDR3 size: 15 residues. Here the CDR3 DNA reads TGTGCTAGTGGTTTGGACAGCTTTAGCAATCAGCCCCAGCATTTT. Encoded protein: CASGLDSFSNQPQHF.

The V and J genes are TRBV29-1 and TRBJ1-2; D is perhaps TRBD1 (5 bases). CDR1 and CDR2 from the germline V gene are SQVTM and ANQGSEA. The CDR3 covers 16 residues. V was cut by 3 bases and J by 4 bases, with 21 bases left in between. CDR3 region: CSVDYPLSGPGYGYTF. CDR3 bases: TGCAGCGTTGATTACCCCCTATCAGGGCCGGGCTATGGCTACACCTTC.

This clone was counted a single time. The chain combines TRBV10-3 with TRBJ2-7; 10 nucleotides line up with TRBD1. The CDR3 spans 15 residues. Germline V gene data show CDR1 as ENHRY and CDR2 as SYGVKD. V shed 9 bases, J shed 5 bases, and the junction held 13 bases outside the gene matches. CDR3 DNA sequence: TGTGCCATTCTCCCCGCCGGGACAGGGGTCGACGAGCAGTACTTC. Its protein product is CAILPAGTGVDEQYF.

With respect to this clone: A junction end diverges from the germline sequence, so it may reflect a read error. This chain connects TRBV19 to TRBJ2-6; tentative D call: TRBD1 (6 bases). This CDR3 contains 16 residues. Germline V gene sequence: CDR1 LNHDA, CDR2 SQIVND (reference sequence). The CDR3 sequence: CASSLLQGSGANGLTF. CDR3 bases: TGTGCCAGTAGTCTTTTACAGGGATCCGGGGCCAACGGCCTGACTTTC.

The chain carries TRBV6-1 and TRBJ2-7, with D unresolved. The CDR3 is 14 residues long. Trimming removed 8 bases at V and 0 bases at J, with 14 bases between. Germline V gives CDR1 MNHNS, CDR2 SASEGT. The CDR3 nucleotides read TGTGCCAGCCTGTTTGCGAGAGCCTCCTACGAGCAGTACTTC. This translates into CASLFARASYEQYF.

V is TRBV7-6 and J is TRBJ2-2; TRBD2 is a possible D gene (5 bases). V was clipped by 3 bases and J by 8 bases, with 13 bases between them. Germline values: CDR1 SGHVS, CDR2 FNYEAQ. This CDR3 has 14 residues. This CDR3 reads CASSLLYGVGELFF. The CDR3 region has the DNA TGTGCCAGCAGCTTGTTGTACGGGGTGGGGGAGCTGTTTTTT.

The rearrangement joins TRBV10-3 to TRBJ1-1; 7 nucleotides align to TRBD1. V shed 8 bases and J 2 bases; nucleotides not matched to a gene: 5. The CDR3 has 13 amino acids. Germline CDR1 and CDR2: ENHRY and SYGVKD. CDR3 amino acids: CAISPGGNTEAFF. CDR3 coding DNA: TGTGCCATCTCACCAGGGGGAAACACTGAAGCTTTCTTT.

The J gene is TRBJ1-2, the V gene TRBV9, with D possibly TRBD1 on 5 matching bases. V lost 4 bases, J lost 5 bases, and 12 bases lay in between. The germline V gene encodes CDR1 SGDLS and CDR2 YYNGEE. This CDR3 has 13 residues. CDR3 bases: TGTGCCAGCAGCCCCGACAGTTCATATGGCTACACCTTC. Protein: CASSPDSSYGYTF. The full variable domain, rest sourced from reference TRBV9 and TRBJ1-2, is DSGVTQTPKHLITATGQRVTLRCSPRSGDLSVYWYQQSLDQGLQFLIQYYNGEERAKGNILERFSAQQFPDLHSELNLSSLELGDSALYFCASSPDSSYGYTFGSGTRLTVV.

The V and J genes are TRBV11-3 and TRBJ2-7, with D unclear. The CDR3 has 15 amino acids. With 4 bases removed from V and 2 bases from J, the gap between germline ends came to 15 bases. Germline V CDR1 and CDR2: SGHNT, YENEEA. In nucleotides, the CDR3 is TGTGCCAGCAGCTCTATAGTGGGTCTAGCCTACGAGCAGTACTTC. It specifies CASSSIVGLAYEQYF.

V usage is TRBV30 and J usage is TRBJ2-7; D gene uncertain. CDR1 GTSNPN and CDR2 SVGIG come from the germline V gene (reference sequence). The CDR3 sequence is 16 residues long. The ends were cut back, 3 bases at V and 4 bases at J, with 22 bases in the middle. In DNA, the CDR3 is TGTGCCTGGAGCCTTACTCGAGGCCTCGGGTCGTACGAGCAGTACTTC. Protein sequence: CAWSLTRGLGSYEQYF. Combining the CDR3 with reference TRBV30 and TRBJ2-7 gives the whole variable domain SQTIHQWPATLVQPVGSPLSLECTVEGTSNPNLYWYRQAAGRGLQLLFYSVGIGQISSEVPQNLSASRPQDRQFILSSKKLLLSDSGFYLCAWSLTRGLGSYEQYFGPGTRLTVT.

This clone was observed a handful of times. This CDR3 is CASSERGYNEQFF. CDR3 nucleotide sequence: TGTGCCAGCAGTGAACGCGGTTACAATGAGCAGTTCTTC. The chain employs TRBV2 and TRBJ2-1; no clear D. Trimming took off 2 bases at V and 4 bases at J, with 6 bases between the two ends. Germline lookup yields CDR1 SNHLY and CDR2 FYNNEI. The CDR3 runs 13 residues.

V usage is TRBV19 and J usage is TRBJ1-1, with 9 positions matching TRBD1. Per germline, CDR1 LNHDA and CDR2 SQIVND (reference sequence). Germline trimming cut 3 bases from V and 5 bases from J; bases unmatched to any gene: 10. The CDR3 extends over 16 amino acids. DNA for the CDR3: TGTGCCAGTAGTATGATCGGGACAGGGATTCGAACTGAAGCTTTCTTT. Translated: CASSMIGTGIRTEAFF.

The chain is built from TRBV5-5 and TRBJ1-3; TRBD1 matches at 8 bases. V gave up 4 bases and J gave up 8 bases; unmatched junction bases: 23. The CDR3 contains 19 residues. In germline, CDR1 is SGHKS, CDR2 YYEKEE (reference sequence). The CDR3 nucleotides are TGTGCCAGCAGCACCTCGACAGGGGTCTTCTCAGCTGGATTGGACACCATATATTTT. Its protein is CASSTSTGVFSAGLDTIYF.

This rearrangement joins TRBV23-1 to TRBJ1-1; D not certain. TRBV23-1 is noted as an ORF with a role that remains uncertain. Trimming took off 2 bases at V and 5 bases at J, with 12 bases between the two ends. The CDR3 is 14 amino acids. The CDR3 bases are TGCGCCAGCAGTCAAACCCCTTTGAGGACTGAAGCTTTCTTT. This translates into CASSQTPLRTEAFF.